Below, 8 T cell receptor beta chains from the same sample are listed, as sequenced in a study of blood T cell repertoires in COVID-19. Here immunoSEQ multiplex PCR was the method, and the copy in TCRdb shows in-frame clones only, minus some. The sample records fewer than 150,000 clones, around 85% being singletons. Sequencing was carried out using peripheral blood. Receptors were obtained from a human donor in a cohort sampled during active COVID-19.

The rearrangement joins TRBV7-9 to TRBJ1-6; TRBD1 might be the D (6 bases). This CDR3 has 18 amino acids. Germline values: CDR1 SEHNR, CDR2 FQNEAQ (reference sequence). V was trimmed by 1 base and J by 8 bases, leaving 21 bases between them. The CDR3 DNA sequence: TGTGCCAGCAGCTTAGTGGGGGCCTTCCCAATCGGGGATTCACCCCTCCACTTT. Translating it yields CASSLVGAFPIGDSPLHF.

This clone is a singleton in its sample. The rearrangement joins TRBV4-3 to TRBJ1-1; 12 nucleotides align to TRBD1. The germline V gene encodes CDR1 LGHNA and CDR2 YSLEER. Germline trimming cut 0 bases from V and 6 bases from J; bases unmatched to any gene: 17. The CDR3 length is 20 residues. CDR3 amino acids: CASSQDLVGTGGPVTSEAFF. The DNA for the CDR3 is TGCGCCAGCAGCCAAGACTTGGTCGGGACAGGGGGCCCTGTCACTTCTGAAGCTTTCTTT.

V is TRBV10-1 and J is TRBJ2-3; TRBD2 agrees at 8 bases. Germline CDR1 is WNHNN and CDR2 is SYGVQD (reference sequence). V lost 2 bases to trimming and J lost 10 bases; unmatched junction nucleotides: 5. This CDR3 comprises 13 residues. In DNA form, the CDR3 reads TGCGCCAGCAGTGAGGGGAGCGGGAGTGCGCAGTATTTT. Protein sequence: CASSEGSGSAQYF.

This clone occurred a few times. The chain joins TRBV19 to TRBJ1-3; D perhaps matches TRBD1 (6 bases). Germline loops: CDR1 LNHDA, CDR2 SQIVND (reference sequence). V was clipped by 6 bases and J by 0 bases, with 21 bases between them. The CDR3 is 18 amino acids. The chain's CDR3 is CASRNRARQASSGNTIYF. The CDR3 DNA reads as TGTGCCAGTAGAAACCGGGCTCGACAGGCCTCCTCTGGAAACACCATATATTTT.

V gene TRBV5-4 combines with J gene TRBJ2-5; maybe TRBD2 (6 bases). Germline V gene lookup returns CDR1 SGHNT and CDR2 YYREEE (reference sequence). The V end was cut by 0 bases, the J end by 1 base, with 10 bases between. The CDR3 spans 15 residues. DNA for the CDR3: TGTGCCAGCAGCTTGGTGGGAGGTCTCCAAGAGACCCAGTACTTC. It translates to CASSLVGGLQETQYF.

This sequence joins TRBV25-1 and TRBJ2-1; D not resolved. Trimming stripped 9 bases from V and 4 bases from J, with 13 bases between. The CDR3 is 13 residues long. Germline V CDR1 and CDR2: MGHDK, SYGVNS. As DNA, the CDR3 is TGTGCCAGTAAAGCGAGACCTTACAATGAGCAGTTCTTC. This sequence encodes CASKARPYNEQFF.

This chain uses TRBV3-1 (or the pseudogene TRBV3-2) with TRBJ2-5, with D possibly being TRBD1 (5 bases). The CDR3 runs to 14 residues. Trimming pared 1 base from V and 3 bases from J, leaving 9 bases between. Germline lookup yields CDR1 LGHDT and CDR2 YNNKEL (reference sequence). Written as DNA, the CDR3 is TGTGCCAGCAGCCAAGCGGGCAGGGAAGAGACCCAGTACTTC. It specifies CASSQAGREETQYF.

This clone has just one count. The chain has TRBV19 and TRBJ2-7; a weak D match, TRBD1 (5 bases). The CDR3 extends over 14 amino acids. Germline CDR1 LNHDA, CDR2 SQIVND (reference sequence). V lost 9 bases and J lost 4, with 19 bases in between. CDR3 DNA: TGTGCCAGCTCTACTGCTGGGGCTGCTTACGAGCAGTACTTC. This codes for CASSTAGAAYEQYF.